These T cell receptor beta chains were read from a single sample in a study of CD8 T cells in Susac syndrome. TCRdb re-called the immunoSEQ multiplex PCR reads through MiXCR, storing one row per CDR3 protein. The sample contains under 70,000 distinct CDR3 sequences, around 95% of which appear only once. The specimen was CD8+ T cells from PBMCs. The receptors here all came from a human donor with Susac syndrome. Each CDR3 is given with its conserved first and last residue. D genes are given only for firm matches. A clone size is listed for some rows: how often the clone was seen (once, few, many), or a class if it is expanded.

j_gene | abundance | d_gene | v_gene | CDR3aa | CDR3nt
TRBJ2-5 | NA | NA | TRBV10-3 | CAINGGTYQETQYF | TGTGCCATCAATGGGGGGACGTATCAAGAGACCCAGTACTTC
TRBJ1-6 | NA | NA | TRBV4-1 | CASSPGTQITLFKDSPLHF | TGCGCCAGCAGCCCTGGAACGCAAATTACCCTATTTAAGGATTCACCCCTCCACTTT
TRBJ1-2 | NA | NA | TRBV12-3/TRBV12-4 | CASSLQGRSSYGYTF | TGTGCCAGCAGTTTACAGGGGAGAAGCAGCTATGGCTACACCTTC
TRBJ1-2 | NA | NA | TRBV7-9 | CASSYGGSALAAGYTF | TGTGCCAGCAGCTACGGCGGGTCGGCCCTTGCCGCTGGCTACACCTTC
TRBJ2-3 | NA | NA | TRBV7-8 | CASSLGILGRGRRTDTQYF | TGTGCCAGCAGCTTAGGAATACTGGGGCGGGGTCGGCGCACAGATACGCAGTATTTT
TRBJ1-1 | NA | NA | TRBV29-1 | CSVVTFGLTTEAFF | TGCAGCGTTGTGACCTTTGGCCTGACCACTGAAGCTTTCTTT
TRBJ2-1 | once | NA | TRBV9 | CASSVADNEQFF | TGTGCCAGCAGCGTCGCCGACAATGAGCAGTTCTTC
TRBJ1-2 | once | TRBD1 | TRBV6-5 | CASSQTGADYGYTF | TGTGCCAGCAGCCAGACAGGGGCTGACTATGGCTACACCTTC
TRBJ2-7 | once | NA | TRBV3-1 | CASSQDPPEQYF | TGTGCCAGCAGCCAAGATCCCCCCGAGCAGTACTTC
TRBJ2-7 | NA | NA | TRBV7-8 | CASSLLGEYEQYF | TGTGCCAGCAGCTTACTAGGGGAATACGAGCAGTACTTC
TRBJ2-1 | NA | NA | TRBV2 | CAIWGGDEQFF | TGTGCCATTTGGGGGGGCGATGAGCAGTTCTTC
TRBJ2-1 | NA | TRBD2 | TRBV29-1 | CSVEGTSSTDEQFF | TGCAGCGTTGAAGGGACTAGCTCTACCGATGAGCAGTTCTTC
TRBJ1-1 | NA | NA | TRBV19 | CASSRAARRDYTEAFF | TGTGCCAGTAGCCGGGCCGCGAGACGAGATTACACTGAAGCTTTCTTT
TRBJ1-4 | NA | NA | TRBV29-1 | CSVEDREGTGLFF | TGCAGCGTTGAAGATCGCGAGGGGACGGGGCTGTTTTTT
TRBJ2-1 | medium-sized | TRBD2 | TRBV27 | CASKNGLAYNEQFF | TGTGCCAGCAAAAACGGACTAGCGTACAATGAGCAGTTCTTC
TRBJ2-1 | NA | NA | TRBV5-5 | CASSLPPAGTIYNEQFF | TGTGCCAGCAGCTTACCACCGGCGGGGACCATCTACAATGAGCAGTTCTTC
TRBJ2-1 | NA | NA | TRBV29-1 | CSVEGRFGEQFF | TGCAGCGTTGAGGGGAGGTTCGGTGAGCAGTTCTTC
TRBJ2-5 | NA | TRBD2 | TRBV9 | CASSDGVGGGPEETQYF | TGTGCCAGCAGCGACGGGGTTGGCGGGGGGCCGGAGGAGACCCAGTACTTC
TRBJ1-1 | NA | NA | TRBV12-3/TRBV12-4 | CASSLPTDAEAFF | TGTGCCAGCAGTTTACCGACAGACGCTGAAGCTTTCTTT
TRBJ2-3 | NA | TRBD1 | TRBV15 | CATSREDRDGTDTQYF | TGTGCCACCAGCAGAGAGGACAGGGATGGCACAGATACGCAGTATTTT
TRBJ2-3 | NA | NA | TRBV12-3/TRBV12-4 | CATTLVDTQYF | TGTGCCACCACGTTGGTAGATACGCAGTATTTT
TRBJ2-5 | NA | NA | TRBV20-1 | CSARVRGVIQETQYF | TGCAGTGCTAGAGTTCGAGGGGTCATCCAAGAGACCCAGTACTTC
TRBJ1-5 | once | NA | TRBV9 | CASSATGAGNQPQHF | TGTGCCAGCAGCGCGACTGGGGCAGGCAATCAGCCCCAGCATTTT
TRBJ1-6 | NA | NA | TRBV12-3/TRBV12-4 | CASRRTGSWYNSPLHF | TGTGCCAGCAGGCGAACAGGGTCTTGGTATAATTCACCCCTCCACTTT
TRBJ1-1 | NA | NA | TRBV29-1 | CSVPWGGSRTEAFF | TGCAGCGTTCCTTGGGGGGGGTCGCGAACTGAAGCTTTCTTT
TRBJ2-7 | NA | NA | TRBV28 | CASSADSYEQYF | TGTGCCAGCAGTGCCGACTCCTACGAGCAGTACTTC
TRBJ2-4 | NA | NA | TRBV2 | CASGFRRGHKLLAKNIQYF | TGTGCCAGCGGGTTTAGAAGGGGACATAAACTTCTAGCCAAAAACATTCAGTACTTC
TRBJ2-3 | NA | NA | TRBV29-1 | CSVVPTADTQYF | TGCAGCGTTGTCCCGACAGCGGATACGCAGTATTTT
TRBJ1-1 | NA | NA | TRBV29-1 | CSVGTGDEAFF | TGCAGCGTCGGAACGGGGGATGAAGCTTTCTTT
TRBJ2-7 | NA | TRBD1 | TRBV18 | CASSPSDRGATYEQYF | TGTGCCAGCTCACCGTCGGACAGGGGGGCGACTTACGAGCAGTACTTC
TRBJ2-4 | NA | NA | TRBV3-1 | CASSQGSNIQYF | TGTGCCAGCAGCCAAGGTAGTAACATTCAGTACTTC
TRBJ1-2 | NA | NA | TRBV7-8 | CASSTKVTSGYTF | TGTGCCAGCAGCACAAAGGTCACCTCTGGCTACACCTTC
TRBJ1-2 | NA | NA | TRBV9 | CASSVGGPMGYTF | TGTGCCAGCAGCGTAGGCGGTCCGATGGGCTACACCTTC
TRBJ2-7 | NA | NA | TRBV20-1 | CSARHHNEQYF | TGCAGTGCTAGACACCACAACGAGCAGTACTTC
TRBJ1-2 | NA | TRBD1 | TRBV24-1 | CATSDWDREVFGYTF | TGTGCCACCAGTGATTGGGACAGGGAAGTCTTTGGCTACACCTTC
TRBJ2-3 | NA | NA | TRBV10-3 | CAISAELADTQYF | TGTGCCATCAGTGCGGAACTTGCAGATACGCAGTATTTT
TRBJ2-5 | once | TRBD2 | TRBV11-2 | CASSLWPSGGEETQYF | TGTGCCAGCAGCTTATGGCCTAGCGGGGGGGAAGAGACCCAGTACTTC
TRBJ1-1 | NA | NA | TRBV30 | CAWSVDSYTEAFF | TGTGCCTGGAGTGTAGACAGCTACACTGAAGCTTTCTTT
TRBJ2-7 | few | TRBD2 | TRBV12-3/TRBV12-4 | CASSESSGGAYEQYF | TGTGCCAGCAGTGAGTCTAGCGGGGGGGCGTACGAGCAGTACTTC
TRBJ1-1 | NA | NA | TRBV9 | CASSPLRSEAFF | TGTGCCAGCAGTCCTCTACGAAGTGAAGCTTTCTTT
TRBJ2-5 | NA | TRBD2 | TRBV19 | CASSTGAGVQETQYF | TGTGCCAGTAGTACCGGAGCGGGGGTCCAAGAGACCCAGTACTTC
TRBJ1-2 | NA | NA | TRBV20-1 | CSAPRVLEGIGYTF | TGCAGTGCACCCCGGGTCCTCGAGGGAATCGGCTACACCTTC
TRBJ2-7 | NA | TRBD1 | TRBV27 | CASSSAGTGILDEQYF | TGTGCCAGCAGTTCCGCCGGGACAGGGATATTGGACGAGCAGTACTTC
TRBJ2-7 | NA | TRBD2 | TRBV18 | CASSLGEGYGTDEQYF | TGTGCCAGCTCACTTGGGGAGGGGTATGGGACCGACGAGCAGTACTTC